What follows are 4 T cell receptor beta chains derived from one specimen sequenced in a study of radiotherapy plus CTLA-4 blockade in lung cancer. TCRdb keeps only in-frame clones here, not all; method: immunoSEQ multiplex PCR. This table holds more than 75,000 clones, about four fifths found once. Sequenced here: peripheral blood, sampled from a patient treated with radiotherapy plus ipilimumab. The receptors originated from a human donor with non-small cell lung cancer who had a partial response to radiotherapy plus ipilimumab. Some clones in this sample may be carry-over from other donors' samples.

The chain combines TRBV28 with TRBJ2-4; D is perhaps TRBD1 (6 bases). CDR3 length: 16 residues. V lost 5 bases and J 2 bases, leaving 16 bases between the germline ends. Germline-derived CDR1 and CDR2 are MDHEN and SYDVKM. CDR3 region: CASSPNSGTPKNIQYF. For the CDR3, the DNA is TGTGCCAGCAGTCCAAACTCCGGGACACCCAAAAACATTCAGTACTTC. Looking up the rest from reference TRBV28 and TRBJ2-4 gives the full variable domain: DVKVTQSSRYLVKRTGEKVFLECVQDMDHENMFWYRQDPGLGLRLIYFSYDVKMKEKGDIPEGYSVSREKKERFSLILESASTNQTSMYLCASSPNSGTPKNIQYFGAGTRLSVL.

The rearrangement uses TRBV7-3 and TRBJ2-2; D uncertain. The CDR3 length is 15 residues. The germline V and J ends were trimmed by 5 bases and 3 bases, with 13 bases remaining between them. From germline, CDR1 is SGHTA and CDR2 FQGTGA. In nucleotides, the CDR3 is TGTGCCAGCAGCCCTCGGTCGTCATACACCGGGGAGCTGTTTTTT. It encodes CASSPRSSYTGELFF.

The chain recombines TRBV7-3 with TRBJ2-3; 12 nucleotides line up with TRBD1. Germline-derived CDR1 and CDR2 are SGHTA and FQGTGA. The CDR3 runs to 14 residues. V lost 5 bases and J lost 4; bases outside the gene matches: 1. This CDR3 reads CASSGTGGPDTQYF. The CDR3 DNA reads as TGTGCCAGCAGCGGGACAGGGGGCCCAGATACGCAGTATTTT.

The chain has TRBV2 and TRBJ1-2; 7 bases map to TRBD1. The CDR3 loop spans 13 amino acids. V gave up 6 bases and J gave up 4 bases; unmatched junction bases: 5. In germline, CDR1 is SNHLY, CDR2 FYNNEI. CDR3 sequence (DNA): TGTGCCAGCAGACCAGACAGGGCCTATGGCTACACCTTC. It yields the protein CASRPDRAYGYTF.